These 7 T cell receptor beta chains came from one sample sequenced in a study of beta chain features in type 1 diabetes. Every isolated RNA sample was fully reverse transcribed, so sequencing captured expressed TCRB transcripts. Here immunoSEQ multiplex PCR was the method, and the copy in TCRdb shows in-frame clones only, minus some. The profile shows about 620,000 clones, 15% to 19% of them singletons. Input material: naive CD4+ T cells from blood. All receptors derive from a man in his late teens or twenties in good health.

J is TRBJ1-3 and V is TRBV6-6; TRBD1 is a possible D gene (5 bases). Trimming took 2 bases from V and 0 from J, leaving 8 bases between them. This CDR3 region has 15 residues. Germline V gene lookup returns CDR1 MNHNY and CDR2 SVGAGI (reference sequence). This CDR3 is CASSYVGTSGNTIYF. CDR3 in DNA: TGTGCCAGCAGTTACGTGGGGACCTCTGGAAACACCATATATTTT.

The chain recombines TRBV7-2 with TRBJ2-2; tentatively, D is TRBD1 (6 bases). Germline loops: CDR1 SGHTA, CDR2 FQGNSA. With 2 bases removed from V and 3 bases from J, the gap between germline ends came to 10 bases. This CDR3 has 15 residues. CDR3 protein: CASSLIQGYTGELFF. For the CDR3, the DNA is TGTGCCAGCAGCTTAATACAGGGATACACCGGGGAGCTGTTTTTT.

The J gene is TRBJ2-7, the V gene TRBV19; the D gene is possibly TRBD2 (6 bases). The CDR3 totals 15 residues. CDR1 LNHDA and CDR2 SQIVND come from the germline V gene (reference sequence). Between the trimmed V and J ends, which lost 5 bases and 4 bases, there was a span of 18 bases. The CDR3 region is CASSPRGAGKYEQYF. CDR3 bases: TGTGCCAGTAGTCCGCGAGGGGCGGGAAAATACGAGCAGTACTTC.

The chain is built from TRBV5-1 and TRBJ2-5, with a possible D match to TRBD1 (6 bases). Germline V gives CDR1 SGHRS, CDR2 YFSETQ. The CDR3 spans 15 residues. V was pared by 7 bases and J by 3 bases, with 19 bases between. The CDR3 DNA reads as TGCGCCAGCTTCAATCCGGGACACGGGAAAGAGACCCAGTACTTC. This translates into CASFNPGHGKETQYF.

This clone was seen a handful of times. The CDR3 here is CASSELPSVFLTNTEAFF. The CDR3 DNA sequence: TGTGCCAGCAGTGAACTTCCGTCGGTGTTCTTGACGAACACTGAAGCTTTCTTT. The J gene is TRBJ1-1, the V gene TRBV6-1; D call uncertain. The V and J ends lost 2 bases and 1 base respectively, with 20 bases between them. Germline CDR1 and CDR2: MNHNS and SASEGT. The CDR3 covers 18 residues.

This clone has a handful of counts. This rearrangement joins TRBV7-9 to TRBJ2-1, with TRBD2 identical over 12 bases. The CDR3 covers 15 residues. V dropped 4 bases and J dropped 6; count of bases not matched to a gene: 4. Germline assignment: CDR1 SEHNR and CDR2 FQNEAQ (reference sequence). CDR3 sequence (DNA): TGTGCCAGCAGCTCCAAACTAGCGGGAGGCAATGAGCAGTTCTTC. Translating gives CASSSKLAGGNEQFF.

The rearrangement uses TRBV29-1 and TRBJ1-1; 9 bases line up with TRBD1. Germline V gene data show CDR1 as SQVTM and CDR2 as ANQGSEA. The CDR3 length is 15 residues. Trimming at V came to 4 bases and at J to 1 base, leaving 7 bases not matched to a gene. CDR3 amino acids: CSVAGQGMSNTEAFF. Here the CDR3 DNA reads TGCAGCGTTGCGGGACAGGGTATGTCGAACACTGAAGCTTTCTTT.